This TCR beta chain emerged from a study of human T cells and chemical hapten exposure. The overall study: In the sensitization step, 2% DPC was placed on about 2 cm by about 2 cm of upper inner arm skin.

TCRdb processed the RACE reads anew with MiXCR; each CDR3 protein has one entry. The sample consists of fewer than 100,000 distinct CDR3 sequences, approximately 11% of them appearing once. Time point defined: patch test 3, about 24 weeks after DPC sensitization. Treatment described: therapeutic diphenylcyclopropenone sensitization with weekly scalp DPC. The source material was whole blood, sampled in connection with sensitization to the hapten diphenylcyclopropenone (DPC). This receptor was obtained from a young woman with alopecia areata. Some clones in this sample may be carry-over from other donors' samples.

Here the CDR3 DNA reads TGCAGTGCTAACAGGGACGATCAGCCCCAGCATTTT. Protein product: CSANRDDQPQHF. J is TRBJ1-5 and V is TRBV20-1; D is perhaps TRBD1 (6 bases). The germline gives CDR1 DFQATT, CDR2 SNEGSKA (reference sequence). Trimming pared 4 bases from V and 5 bases from J, leaving 9 bases between. There are 12 residues in the CDR3.